The clone carrying this T cell receptor (beta chain) was detected a few times. What it binds is not known. This specimen belongs to a study of T-cell memory formation after mild COVID-19. Study overall: TCR clusters were mostly confined to one donor each. Notes on the study in general: Certain responding clones were present in pre-infection memory, suggesting participation of cross-reactive memory. While clones contracting from day 15 to 85 were balanced between CD4 and CD8, later expanders leaned CD4+.

The CDR3 contains 16 residues. Germline V CDR1 and CDR2: DFQATT, SNEGSKA (reference sequence). V was shortened by 2 bases and J by 3 bases, with 19 bases between the two germline ends. TCRdb recomputed calls from the 5' RACE reads with MiXCR, one row per CDR3 protein. The sample comprises roughly 350,000 distinct CDR3 sequences, around 27% of which are singletons, and roughly 13% rests with the top ten. The V call is TRBV20-1, the J call TRBJ1-2; possible D gene TRBD1, 6 bases. This receptor was obtained from an adult woman who had mild COVID-19 (a few samples of this study predate the infection). Cell type and time point are not known. Sequencing input: PBMCs or a T cell subset sorted from them (not recorded which). CDR3 in DNA: TGCAGTGCTAGACGCGTGACGGCGGGGGGCTACTATGGCTACACCTTC. It specifies CSARRVTAGGYYGYTF.